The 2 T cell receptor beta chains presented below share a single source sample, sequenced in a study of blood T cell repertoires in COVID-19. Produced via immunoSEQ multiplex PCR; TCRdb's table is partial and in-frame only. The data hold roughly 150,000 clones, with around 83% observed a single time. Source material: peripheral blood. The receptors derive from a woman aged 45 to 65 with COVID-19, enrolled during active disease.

As DNA, the CDR3 is TGTGCCAGCAGACGAACAGGGTCAGATACGCAGTATTTT. Its protein product is CASRRTGSDTQYF. V gene TRBV9 combines with J gene TRBJ2-3; a possible D gene is TRBD1 (6 bases). Trimming pared 5 bases from V and 4 bases from J, leaving 11 bases between. Germline V gives CDR1 SGDLS, CDR2 YYNGEE. This CDR3 contains 13 residues.

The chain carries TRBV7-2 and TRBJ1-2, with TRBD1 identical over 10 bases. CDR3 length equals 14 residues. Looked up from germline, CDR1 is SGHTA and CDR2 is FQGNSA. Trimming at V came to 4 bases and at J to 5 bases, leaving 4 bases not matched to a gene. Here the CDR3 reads CASSSAGQGYGYTF. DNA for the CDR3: TGTGCCAGCAGCTCCGCGGGACAGGGGTATGGCTACACCTTC.